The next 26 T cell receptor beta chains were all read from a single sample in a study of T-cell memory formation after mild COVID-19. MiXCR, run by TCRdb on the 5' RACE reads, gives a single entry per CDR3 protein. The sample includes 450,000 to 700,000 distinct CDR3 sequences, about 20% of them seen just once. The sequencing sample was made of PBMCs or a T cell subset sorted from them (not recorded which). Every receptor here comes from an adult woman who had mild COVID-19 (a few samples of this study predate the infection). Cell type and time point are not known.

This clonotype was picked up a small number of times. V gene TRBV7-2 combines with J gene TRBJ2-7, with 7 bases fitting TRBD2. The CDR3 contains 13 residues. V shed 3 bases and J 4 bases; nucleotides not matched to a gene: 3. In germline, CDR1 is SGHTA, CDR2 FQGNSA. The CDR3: CASSFGEGYEQYF. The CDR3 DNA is TGTGCCAGCAGCTTTGGGGAGGGTTACGAGCAGTACTTC.

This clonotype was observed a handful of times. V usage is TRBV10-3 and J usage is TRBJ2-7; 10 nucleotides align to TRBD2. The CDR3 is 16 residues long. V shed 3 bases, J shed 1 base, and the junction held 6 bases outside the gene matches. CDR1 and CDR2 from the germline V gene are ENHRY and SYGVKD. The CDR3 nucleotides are TGTGCCATCAGTGATGGTAGTAGCGGGGGGTCCTACGAGCAGTACTTC. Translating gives CAISDGSSGGSYEQYF.

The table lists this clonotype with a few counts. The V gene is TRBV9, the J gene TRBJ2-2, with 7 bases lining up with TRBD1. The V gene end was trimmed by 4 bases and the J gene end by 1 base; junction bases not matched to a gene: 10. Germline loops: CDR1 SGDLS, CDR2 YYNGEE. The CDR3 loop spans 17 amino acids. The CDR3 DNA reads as TGTGCCAGCAGCAAAAGCACGGGACAGCTGAACACCGGGGAGCTGTTTTTT. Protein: CASSKSTGQLNTGELFF.

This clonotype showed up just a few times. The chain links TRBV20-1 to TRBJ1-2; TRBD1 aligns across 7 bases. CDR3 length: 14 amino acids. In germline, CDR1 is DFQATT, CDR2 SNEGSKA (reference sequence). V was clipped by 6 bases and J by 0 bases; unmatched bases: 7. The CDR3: CSADTGATNYGYTF. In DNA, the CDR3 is TGCAGTGCGGACACAGGGGCTACTAACTATGGCTACACCTTC.

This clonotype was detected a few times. In DNA form, the CDR3 reads TGTGCCAGCAGCTTAGATCTTGTAAACACCATATATTTT. Translating gives CASSLDLVNTIYF. V is TRBV7-2 and J is TRBJ1-3; D gene uncertain. V was trimmed by 1 base and J by 6 bases, leaving 7 bases between them. This CDR3 is 13 amino acids long. Germline values: CDR1 SGHTA, CDR2 FQGNSA. The full variable domain, in which reference TRBV7-2 and TRBJ1-3 provide the parts outside the CDR3, is GAGVSQSPSNKVTEKGKDVELRCDPISGHTALYWYRQSLGQGLEFLIYFQGNSAPDKSGLPSDRFSAERTGGSVSTLTIQRTQQEDSAVYLCASSLDLVNTIYFGEGSWLTVV.

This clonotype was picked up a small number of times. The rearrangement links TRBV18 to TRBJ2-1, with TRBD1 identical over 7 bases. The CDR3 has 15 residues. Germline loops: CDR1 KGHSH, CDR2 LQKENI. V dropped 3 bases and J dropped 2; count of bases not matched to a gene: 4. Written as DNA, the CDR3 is TGTGCCAGCTCACCGACAGGGCTCGCCTACAATGAGCAGTTCTTC. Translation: CASSPTGLAYNEQFF.

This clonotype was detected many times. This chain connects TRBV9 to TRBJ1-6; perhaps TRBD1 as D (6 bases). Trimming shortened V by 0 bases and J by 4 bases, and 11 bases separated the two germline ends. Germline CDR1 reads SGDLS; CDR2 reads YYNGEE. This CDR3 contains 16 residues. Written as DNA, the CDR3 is TGTGCCAGCAGCGTAGAGCCAGGGACATATAATTCACCCCTCCACTTT. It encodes CASSVEPGTYNSPLHF.

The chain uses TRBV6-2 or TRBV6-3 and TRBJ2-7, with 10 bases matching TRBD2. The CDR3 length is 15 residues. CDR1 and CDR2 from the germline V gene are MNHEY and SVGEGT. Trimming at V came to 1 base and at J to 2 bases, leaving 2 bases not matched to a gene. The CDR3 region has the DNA TGTGCCAGCAGTTACTTAGGACTAGCGGCCTACGAGCAGTACTTC. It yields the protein CASSYLGLAAYEQYF.

The CDR3 DNA follows: TGCAGCGTTGGGGCAGGGACTGGCTACACCTTC. Translation gives CSVGAGTGYTF. The chain recombines TRBV29-1 with TRBJ1-2; tentative D call: TRBD1 (5 bases). V was trimmed by 4 bases and J by 7 bases, leaving 10 bases between them. Germline loops: CDR1 SQVTM, CDR2 ANQGSEA. CDR3 length equals 11 residues.

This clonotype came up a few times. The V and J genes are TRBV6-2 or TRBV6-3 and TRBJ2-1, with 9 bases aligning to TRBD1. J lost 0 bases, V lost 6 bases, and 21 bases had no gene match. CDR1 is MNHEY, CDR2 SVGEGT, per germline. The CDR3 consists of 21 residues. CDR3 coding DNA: TGTGCCAGCAGGTGGGACAGGGTGGGTATCAGCGGGTTGAGCTCCTACAATGAGCAGTTCTTC. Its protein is CASRWDRVGISGLSSYNEQFF.

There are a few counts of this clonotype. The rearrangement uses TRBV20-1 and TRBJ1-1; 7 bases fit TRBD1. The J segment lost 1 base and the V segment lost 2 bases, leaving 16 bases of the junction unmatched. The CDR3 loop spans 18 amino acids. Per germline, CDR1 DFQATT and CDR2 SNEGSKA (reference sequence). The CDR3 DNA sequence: TGCAGTGCTAGATACCCTGGGAGGGGGCCAGAAACGAACACTGAAGCTTTCTTT. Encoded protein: CSARYPGRGPETNTEAFF.

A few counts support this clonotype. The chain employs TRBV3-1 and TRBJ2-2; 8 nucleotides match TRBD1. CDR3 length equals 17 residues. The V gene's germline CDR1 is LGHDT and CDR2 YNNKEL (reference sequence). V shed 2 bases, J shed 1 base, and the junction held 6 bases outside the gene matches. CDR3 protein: CASSQQAGGLNTGELFF. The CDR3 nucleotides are TGTGCCAGCAGCCAACAAGCAGGGGGCCTGAACACCGGGGAGCTGTTTTTT. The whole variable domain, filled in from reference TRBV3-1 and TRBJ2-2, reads DTAVSQTPKYLVTQMGNDKSIKCEQNLGHDTMYWYKQDSKKFLKIMFSYNNKELIINETVPNRFSPKSPDKAHLNLHINSLELGDSAVYFCASSQQAGGLNTGELFFGEGSRLTVL.

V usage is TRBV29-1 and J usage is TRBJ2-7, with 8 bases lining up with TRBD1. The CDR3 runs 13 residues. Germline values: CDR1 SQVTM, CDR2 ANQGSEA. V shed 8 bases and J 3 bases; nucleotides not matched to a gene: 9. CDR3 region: CSSVGQEGYEQYF. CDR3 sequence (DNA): TGCAGCTCCGTGGGACAGGAGGGCTACGAGCAGTACTTC.

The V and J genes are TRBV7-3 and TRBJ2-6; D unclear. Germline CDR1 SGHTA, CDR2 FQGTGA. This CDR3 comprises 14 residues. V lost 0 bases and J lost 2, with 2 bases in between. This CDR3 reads CASSLTPGANVLTF. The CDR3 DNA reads TGTGCCAGCAGCTTAACGCCTGGGGCCAACGTCCTGACTTTC.

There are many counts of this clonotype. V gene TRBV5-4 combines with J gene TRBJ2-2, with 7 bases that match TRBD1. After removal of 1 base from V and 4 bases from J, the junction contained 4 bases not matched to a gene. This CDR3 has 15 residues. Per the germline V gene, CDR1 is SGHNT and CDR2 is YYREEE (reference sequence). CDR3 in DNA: TGTGCCAGCAGCTTGATGGGGACAGCCACCGGGGAGCTGTTTTTT. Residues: CASSLMGTATGELFF.

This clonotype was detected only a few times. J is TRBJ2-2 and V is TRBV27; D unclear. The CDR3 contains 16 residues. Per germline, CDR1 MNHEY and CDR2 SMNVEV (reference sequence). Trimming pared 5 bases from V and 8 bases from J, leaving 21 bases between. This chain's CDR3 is CASSPTPWPSKGELFF. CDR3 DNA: TGTGCCAGCAGTCCCACCCCCTGGCCATCCAAGGGGGAGCTGTTTTTT.

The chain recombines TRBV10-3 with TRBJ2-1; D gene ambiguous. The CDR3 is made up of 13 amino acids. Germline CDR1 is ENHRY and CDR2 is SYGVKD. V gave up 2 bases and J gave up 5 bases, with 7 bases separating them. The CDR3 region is CAISEVSNNEQFF. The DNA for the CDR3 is TGTGCCATCAGTGAGGTGTCGAACAATGAGCAGTTCTTC.

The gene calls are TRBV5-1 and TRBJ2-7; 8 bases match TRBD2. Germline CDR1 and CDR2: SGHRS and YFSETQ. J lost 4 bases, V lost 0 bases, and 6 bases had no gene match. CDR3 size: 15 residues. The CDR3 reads CASSLAGGSEYEQYF. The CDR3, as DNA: TGCGCCAGCAGCTTGGCGGGAGGGAGCGAGTACGAGCAGTACTTC.

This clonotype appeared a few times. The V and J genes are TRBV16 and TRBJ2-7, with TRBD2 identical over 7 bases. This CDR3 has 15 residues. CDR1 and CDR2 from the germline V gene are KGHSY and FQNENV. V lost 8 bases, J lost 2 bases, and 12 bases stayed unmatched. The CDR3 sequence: CASAKWEGPAYEQYF. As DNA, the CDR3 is TGTGCCAGCGCCAAGTGGGAGGGTCCTGCCTACGAGCAGTACTTC.

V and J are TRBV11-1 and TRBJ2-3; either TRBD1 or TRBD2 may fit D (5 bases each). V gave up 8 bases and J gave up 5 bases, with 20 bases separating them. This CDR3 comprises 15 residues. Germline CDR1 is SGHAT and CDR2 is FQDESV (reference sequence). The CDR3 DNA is TGTGCCAGCTCTTCGGGACGGCCTGGTGGAGATACGCAGTATTTT. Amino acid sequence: CASSSGRPGGDTQYF.

The CDR3 DNA is TGTGCCAGCAGCTTAAAGGTGGGGGCGAACGAGCAGTACTTC. Translation gives CASSLKVGANEQYF. This chain links TRBV7-3 with TRBJ2-7; possible D gene TRBD1, 6 bases. The germline V gene has CDR1 SGHTA and CDR2 FQGTGA. Trimming left V 1 base short and J 5 bases short, with 12 bases between. The CDR3 contains 14 residues.

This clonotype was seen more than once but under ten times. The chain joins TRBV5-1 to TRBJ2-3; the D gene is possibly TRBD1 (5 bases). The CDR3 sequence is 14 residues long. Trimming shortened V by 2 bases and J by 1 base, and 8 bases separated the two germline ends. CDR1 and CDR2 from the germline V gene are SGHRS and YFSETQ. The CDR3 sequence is CASSLQDRTDTQYF. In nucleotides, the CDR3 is TGCGCCAGCAGCTTACAGGACCGCACAGATACGCAGTATTTT.

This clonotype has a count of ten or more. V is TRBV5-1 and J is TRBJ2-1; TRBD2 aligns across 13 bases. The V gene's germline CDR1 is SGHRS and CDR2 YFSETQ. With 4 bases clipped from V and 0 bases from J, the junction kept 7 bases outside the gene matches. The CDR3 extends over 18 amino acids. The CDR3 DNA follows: TGCGCCAGCAGCCCGGGACTAGCGGGATTGAGCTCCTACAATGAGCAGTTCTTC. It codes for CASSPGLAGLSSYNEQFF.

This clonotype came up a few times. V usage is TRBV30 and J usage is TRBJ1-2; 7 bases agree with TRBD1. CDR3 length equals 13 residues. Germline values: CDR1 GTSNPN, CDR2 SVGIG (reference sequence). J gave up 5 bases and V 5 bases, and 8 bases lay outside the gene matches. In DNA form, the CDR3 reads TGTGCCTGGCGGACAGGACGCTTTTATGGCTACACCTTC. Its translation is CAWRTGRFYGYTF.

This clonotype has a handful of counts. The CDR3 loop is CASSSYGSYEQYF. The CDR3 nucleotides are TGTGCCAGCAGTTCGTACGGCTCCTACGAGCAGTACTTC. This chain joins TRBV12-3 or TRBV12-4 and TRBJ2-7; D uncertain. The CDR3 consists of 13 residues. The V end was cut by 4 bases, the J end by 0 bases, with 7 bases between.

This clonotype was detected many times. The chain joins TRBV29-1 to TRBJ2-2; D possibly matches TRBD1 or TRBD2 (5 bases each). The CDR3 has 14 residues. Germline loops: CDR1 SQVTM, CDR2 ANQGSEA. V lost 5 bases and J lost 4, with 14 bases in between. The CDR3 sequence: CSVRDASGTGELFF. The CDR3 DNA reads TGCAGCGTTCGGGACGCATCTGGCACCGGGGAGCTGTTTTTT.